This T cell receptor beta chain is drawn from a study of response to subunit inactivated influenza vaccine. Overall study results and limits: After each seasonal influenza vaccination, few new T cells are recruited, the authors suggested.

In its sample, this clonotype was seen many times. The antigen is undetermined. TCRdb reanalysed the RT-PCR reads using MiXCR and keeps one entry per CDR3 protein. The repertoire holds about 520,000 distinct CDR3 sequences, with approximately 10% as singletons. Trimming removed 3 bases from V and 3 bases from J, with 14 bases in between. The CDR3 runs to 15 residues. Germline V gene lookup returns CDR1 SGDLS and CDR2 YYNGEE. This TCR derives from a man aged 50 to 59 who received an inactivated influenza vaccine. The J gene is TRBJ2-3, the V gene TRBV9; D is ambiguous. The specimen was PBMCs from blood, collected roughly 47 days after vaccination. The CDR3 nucleotides are TGTGCCAGCAGCGAAAGTAGGGTGCTTACAGATACGCAGTATTTT. Encoded protein: CASSESRVLTDTQYF.